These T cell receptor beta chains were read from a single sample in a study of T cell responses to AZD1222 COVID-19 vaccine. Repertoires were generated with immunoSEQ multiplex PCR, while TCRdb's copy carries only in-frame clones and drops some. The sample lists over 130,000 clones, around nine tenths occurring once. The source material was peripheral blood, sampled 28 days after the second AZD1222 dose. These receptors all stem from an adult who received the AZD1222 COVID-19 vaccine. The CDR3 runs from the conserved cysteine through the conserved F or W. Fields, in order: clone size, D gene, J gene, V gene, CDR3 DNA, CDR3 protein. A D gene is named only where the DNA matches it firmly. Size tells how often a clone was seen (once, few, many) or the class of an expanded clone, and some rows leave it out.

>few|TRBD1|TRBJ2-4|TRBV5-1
TGCGCCAGCAGCTTGCGCTTGACAGGGGGTGTAGCCAAAAACATTCAGTACTTC
CASSLRLTGGVAKNIQYF
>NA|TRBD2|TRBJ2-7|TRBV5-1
TGCGCCAGCAGCTTGGCCGGGGGCGGGAGGGCCCAGGTTCGCGAGCAGTACTTC
CASSLAGGGRAQVREQYF
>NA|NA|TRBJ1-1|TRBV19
TGTGCCAGGGTCTGTTGGACAGAAGAAGCTTTCTTT
CARVCWTEEAFF
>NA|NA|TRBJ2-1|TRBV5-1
TGCGCCAGCAGCTCGGATTGGGATGAGCAGTTCTTC
CASSSDWDEQFF
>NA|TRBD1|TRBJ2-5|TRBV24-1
TGTGCCACCAGTGATTTGCACTGCCATGACAGGGCTGAGGGAGAGACCCAGTACTTC
CATSDLHCHDRAEGETQYF
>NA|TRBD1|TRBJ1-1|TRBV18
TGTGCCAGCTCACCGCTGGGACAGACGAACACTGAAGCTTTCTTT
CASSPLGQTNTEAFF
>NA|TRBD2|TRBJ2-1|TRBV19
TGTGCCAGTAGTCTCACGGGACTAGCGGCTAACGAGCAGTTCTTC
CASSLTGLAANEQFF
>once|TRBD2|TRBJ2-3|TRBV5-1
TGCGCCAGCAAGTCCCTCGGGAGGGGAGATACGCAGTATTTT
CASKSLGRGDTQYF
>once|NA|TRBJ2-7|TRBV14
TGTGCCAGCAGCCAAGCTAGGGGCGAGCAGTACTTC
CASSQARGEQYF
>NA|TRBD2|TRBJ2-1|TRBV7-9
TGTGCCAGCAGCCGTAGGGGACTAGCGGGAGTCTTCAATGAGCAGTTCTTC
CASSRRGLAGVFNEQFF
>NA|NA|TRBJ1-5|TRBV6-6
TGTGCCAGCGGGACTTTCGGAGGGAGCAATCAGCCCCAGCATTTT
CASGTFGGSNQPQHF
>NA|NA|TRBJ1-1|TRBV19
TGTGCCAGTAGCTCGGGACGTCCGAATGAAGCTTTCTTT
CASSSGRPNEAFF
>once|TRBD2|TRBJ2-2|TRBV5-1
TGCGCCAGCAGCCGGGGACTAGCGGGAGCGGAAACCGGGGAGCTGTTTTTT
CASSRGLAGAETGELFF
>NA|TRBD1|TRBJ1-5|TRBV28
TGTGCCAGCAGCCCCCCGACAGGGACCGTAGCCCAGCATTTT
CASSPPTGTVAQHF
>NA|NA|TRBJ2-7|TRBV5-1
TGCGCCAGCAGCTTGGGGAATACTCAGTACTTC
CASSLGNTQYF
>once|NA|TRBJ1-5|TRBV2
TGTGCCAGCAGTGAAGGGGTAGCGCCTGATCAGCCCCAGCATTTT
CASSEGVAPDQPQHF
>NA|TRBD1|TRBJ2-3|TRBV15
TGTGCCACCGGGACAGGGGTTACAGATACGCAGTATTTT
CATGTGVTDTQYF